This entry features one T cell receptor (beta chain) sequence. Its antigen is undetermined. The data were taken from a study of shared clonotypes between healthy human individuals. Study-wide context: Three plates were used per donor for CD4 naive, three for CD4 memory, two for CD8 naive and one for CD8 memory.

The CDR3 totals 15 residues. Clones were sequenced by immunoSEQ multiplex PCR, and TCRdb holds only the in-frame ones, with some missing. Among 750,000 to 1,000,000 clones listed, almost 95% were seen once. Study results and caveats: Generally, naive subsets (rather than memory subsets) showed larger estimated richness.

The naive CD8 population came from CD45RO-negative cells selected for CCR7, without terminally differentiated effector memory CD45RA+ cells. The chain employs TRBV1 and TRBJ2-1; the table gives TRBD2 as D, unverified against the DNA. TRBV1 is a documented pseudogene. This receptor was obtained from a man aged 25 to 40 in good health. The sample comprised naive CD8+ T cells sorted from blood. The CDR3 is CTSSPWTSGGNEQFF. The CDR3 DNA reads as TGCACCAGCAGCCCCTGGACTAGCGGGGGCAATGAGCAGTTCTTC.